What follows are 3 T cell receptor beta chains derived from one specimen sequenced in a study of blood T cells in healthy people across ages. A sample-barcoded 5' primer and a J-beta primer mix were used in a second PCR of roughly 7 to 11 cycles. Each CDR3 protein is one row after TCRdb ran MiXCR on the 5' RACE reads. This table holds 850,000 or so distinct CDR3 sequences, less than 35% found once. The sample consisted of blood. These receptors were obtained from a woman older than 75 in good health.

The V gene is TRBV6-1, the J gene TRBJ2-3; tentative D call: TRBD1 (5 bases). This CDR3 spans 15 amino acids. V gave up 1 base and J gave up 4 bases, with 12 bases separating them. Germline loops: CDR1 MNHNS, CDR2 SASEGT. This chain's CDR3 is CASSEVSGRADTQYF. The CDR3 nucleotides read TGTGCCAGCAGTGAAGTATCTGGCAGGGCAGATACGCAGTATTTT.

The V call is TRBV2, the J call TRBJ2-1; 13 bases map to TRBD2. CDR1 and CDR2 (germline): SNHLY, FYNNEI. This CDR3 is built from 16 residues. V dropped 4 bases and J dropped 5; count of bases not matched to a gene: 5. In DNA form, the CDR3 reads TGTGCCAGCAGTGCCGCGGGACTAGCGGGGAACAATGAGCAGTTCTTC. It translates to CASSAAGLAGNNEQFF.

In this sample, this clonotype turned up a few times. The rearrangement links TRBV30 to TRBJ1-2, with a tentative D call TRBD1 (6 bases). CDR1 and CDR2 from the germline V gene are GTSNPN and SVGIG (reference sequence). The CDR3 consists of 14 residues. V gave up 4 bases and J gave up 4 bases, with 16 bases separating them. CDR3 sequence: CAWTPGQSGYGYTF. The DNA of the CDR3 is TGTGCCTGGACACCCGGACAGAGCGGCTATGGCTACACCTTC.